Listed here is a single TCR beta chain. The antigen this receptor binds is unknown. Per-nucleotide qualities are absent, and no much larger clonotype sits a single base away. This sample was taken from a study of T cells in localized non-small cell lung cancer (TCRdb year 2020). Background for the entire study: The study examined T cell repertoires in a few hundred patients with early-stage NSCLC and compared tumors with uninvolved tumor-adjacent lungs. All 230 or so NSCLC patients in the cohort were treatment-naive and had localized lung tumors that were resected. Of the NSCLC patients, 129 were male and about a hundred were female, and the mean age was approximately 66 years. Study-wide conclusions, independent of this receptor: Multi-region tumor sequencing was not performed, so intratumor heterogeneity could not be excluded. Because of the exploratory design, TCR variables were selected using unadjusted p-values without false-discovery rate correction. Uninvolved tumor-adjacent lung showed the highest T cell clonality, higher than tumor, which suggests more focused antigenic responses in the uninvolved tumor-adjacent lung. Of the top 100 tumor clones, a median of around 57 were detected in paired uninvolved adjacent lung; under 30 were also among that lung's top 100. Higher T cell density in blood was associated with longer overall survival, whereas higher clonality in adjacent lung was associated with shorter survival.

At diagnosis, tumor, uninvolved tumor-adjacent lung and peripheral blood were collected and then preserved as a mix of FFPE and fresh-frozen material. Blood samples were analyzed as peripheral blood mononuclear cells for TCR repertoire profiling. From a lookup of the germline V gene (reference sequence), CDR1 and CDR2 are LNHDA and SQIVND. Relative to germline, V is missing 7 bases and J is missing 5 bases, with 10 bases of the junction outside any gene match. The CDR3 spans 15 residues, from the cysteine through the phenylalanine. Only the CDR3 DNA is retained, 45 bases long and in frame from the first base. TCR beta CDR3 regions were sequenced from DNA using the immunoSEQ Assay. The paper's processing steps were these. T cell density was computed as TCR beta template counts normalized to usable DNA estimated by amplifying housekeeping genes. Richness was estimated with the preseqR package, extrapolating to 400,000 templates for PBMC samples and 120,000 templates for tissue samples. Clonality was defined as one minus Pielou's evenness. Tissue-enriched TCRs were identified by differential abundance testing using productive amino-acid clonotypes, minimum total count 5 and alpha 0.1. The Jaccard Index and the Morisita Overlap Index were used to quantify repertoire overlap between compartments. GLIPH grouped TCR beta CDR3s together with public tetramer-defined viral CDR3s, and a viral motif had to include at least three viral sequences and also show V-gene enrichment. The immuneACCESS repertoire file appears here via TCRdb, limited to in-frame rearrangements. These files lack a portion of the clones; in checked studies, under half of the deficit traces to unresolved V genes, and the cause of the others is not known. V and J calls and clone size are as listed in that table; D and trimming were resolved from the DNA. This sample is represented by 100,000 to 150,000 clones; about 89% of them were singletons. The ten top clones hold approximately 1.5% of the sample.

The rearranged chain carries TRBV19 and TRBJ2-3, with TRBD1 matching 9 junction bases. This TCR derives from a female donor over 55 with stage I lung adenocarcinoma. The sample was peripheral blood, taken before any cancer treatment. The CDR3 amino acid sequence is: CASTPRDREGDTQYF. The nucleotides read TGTGCCAGTACCCCCCGGGACAGGGAAGGAGATACGCAGTATTTT.